This is a list of T cell receptor beta chains from one sample in a study of cytomegalovirus exposure and HLA in healthy donors. Sequencing was performed with immunoSEQ multiplex PCR; in TCRdb, only in-frame clones are kept and a portion is missing. The profile covers 150,000 to 200,000 clones, with 77% appearing a single time and 1.4% taken by the ten largest. Sequencing was done on a sample of PBMCs. These receptors originate from a woman under 40 in good health and CMV-seropositive. The CDR3 runs from the conserved cysteine through the conserved F or W. Each record gives: J gene, clone size, V gene, D gene, CDR3 protein, CDR3 DNA. A D gene is named only where the DNA matches it firmly. Size tells how often a clone was seen (once, few, many) or the class of an expanded clone, and some rows leave it out.

>TRBJ2-7|-|TRBV11-3|TRBD1
CASSFGTGITYEQYF
TGTGCCAGCAGCTTCGGGACAGGGATCACCTACGAGCAGTACTTC
>TRBJ1-1|-|TRBV18|TRBD1
CASSPILGQGNTEAFF
TGTGCCAGCTCACCAATCTTGGGACAGGGGAACACTGAAGCTTTCTTT
>TRBJ2-5|once|TRBV7-6|-
CASSLVRGFQETQYF
TGTGCCAGCAGCTTAGTCAGAGGGTTCCAAGAGACCCAGTACTTC
>TRBJ2-7|-|TRBV4-1|TRBD2
CASSQDVVTAGGFSYEQYF
TGCGCCAGCAGCCAAGATGTCGTCACAGCGGGAGGGTTCTCCTACGAGCAGTACTTC
>TRBJ1-2|-|TRBV7-2|-
CASSYPGFYGYTF
TGTGCCAGCAGTTATCCAGGCTTCTATGGCTACACCTTC
>TRBJ1-2|-|TRBV6-1|TRBD1
CASSETGDYGYTF
TGTGCCAGCAGTGAAACAGGGGACTATGGCTACACCTTC
>TRBJ1-2|-|TRBV19|-
CASARAGTLTYGYTF
TGTGCCAGCGCCAGGGCCGGGACACTGACTTATGGCTACACCTTC
>TRBJ2-1|-|TRBV4-1|-
CASSQDRRPYNEQFF
TGCGCCAGCAGCCAAGACAGGCGACCCTACAATGAGCAGTTCTTC
>TRBJ1-4|-|TRBV27|-
CASSSSGYTNEKLFF
-
>TRBJ2-7|-|TRBV6-1|-
CASSERRGGGGQYF
TGTGCCAGCAGTGAAAGAAGGGGAGGCGGTGGGCAGTACTTC
>TRBJ2-7|-|TRBV5-1|TRBD2
CASSIPTSGDSYEQYF
TGCGCCAGCAGCATTCCGACTAGCGGGGACTCCTACGAGCAGTACTTC
>TRBJ2-6|-|TRBV19|-
CASSIIGANVLTF
TGTGCCAGTAGTATTATTGGGGCCAACGTCCTGACTTTC
>TRBJ2-7|-|TRBV19|TRBD2
CASSLGLAGGRSYEQYF
TGTGCCAGTAGTCTGGGTCTAGCGGGGGGCCGCTCCTACGAGCAGTACTTC
>TRBJ2-7|-|TRBV11-1|TRBD2
CASSLAPPREGYEQYF
TGTGCCAGCAGCTTAGCCCCCCCCAGGGAGGGCTACGAGCAGTACTTC
>TRBJ1-2|-|TRBV9|-
CASSVDSSPSYGYTF
TGTGCCAGCAGCGTGGACAGTTCTCCCTCCTATGGCTACACCTTC